A selection of T cell receptor beta chains follows, all from one sample in a study of shared clonotypes between healthy human individuals. Clones were read by immunoSEQ multiplex PCR, and TCRdb kept only the in-frame ones, dropping some. The data show about 2.3 million clones, with more than 80% seen just once and under 0.45% held by the top ten. Material: naive CD4+ T cells from PBMCs. The receptors originated from a man younger than 35 in good health. Some clones in this sample may be carry-over from other donors' samples. Both conserved end residues are trimmed from each CDR3. The D gene is left open where the match is weak. Rows give clone size only sometimes, using once, few, many, or a class for an expanded clone.

j_gene	abundance	v_gene	d_gene	CDR3aa
TRBJ2-7	.	TRBV6-1	TRBD1	ASSEAPTGKKWDEQY
TRBJ2-1	.	TRBV10-3	.	ATAGIASYNEQF
TRBJ2-5	.	TRBV11-3	.	ASSLGVQETQY
TRBJ2-7	.	TRBV27	TRBD1	ASSSPRGQGEYEQY
TRBJ2-7	.	TRBV5-1	.	ASNKNTGMGSGEQY
TRBJ2-3	.	TRBV19	.	ASSTSTDTQY
TRBJ2-3	.	TRBV27	.	ASSLGVEDTQY
TRBJ2-2	.	TRBV5-4	.	ASSPTQGTGELF
TRBJ1-3	.	TRBV9	TRBD1	ASSGDPGQGVSSSGNTIY
TRBJ2-3	.	TRBV5-4	TRBD2	ASRRAGGRDTQY
TRBJ1-4	.	TRBV19	.	ASTDSSPWQANEKLF
TRBJ1-4	.	TRBV4-1	.	ASSHSDGRGEKLF
TRBJ2-2	.	TRBV6-6	.	ASSYWGDSGHGELF
TRBJ2-3	once	TRBV9	TRBD2	ASTPSGNTDTQY
TRBJ2-5	once	TRBV6-6	.	ASSSNPPYQETQY
TRBJ2-1	.	TRBV5-4	.	ASSLAEWSGPGNEQF
TRBJ2-1	.	TRBV7-3	TRBD2	ASSLTVAGAEQF
TRBJ2-7	.	TRBV9	TRBD2	ASSVGAVAGIYEQY
TRBJ2-1	.	TRBV21-1	.	ASTKRGRTYNEQF
TRBJ1-2	.	TRBV7-9	.	ASSLVSGAGYT
TRBJ1-1	once	TRBV21-1	.	ASSSFGDQNTEAF
TRBJ2-2	.	TRBV9	.	ASSPGLTNTGELF
TRBJ1-1	few	TRBV28	.	ASSSGQNTEAF
TRBJ2-1	.	TRBV5-1	TRBD2	ASSILAGAYNEQF
TRBJ2-1	once	TRBV7-9	.	ASSLVTKNFYNEQF
TRBJ1-2	once	TRBV27	.	ASGPGNRVNYGYT
TRBJ1-1	.	TRBV7-8	.	ASSHDDMNTEAF
TRBJ1-1	once	TRBV10-3	.	AISADPSRGHEWEAF
TRBJ1-2	.	TRBV6-6	.	ASSYGQSYGYT
TRBJ2-3	once	TRBV11-2	.	ASSLVPDTQY
TRBJ2-7	.	TRBV15	.	ATSRDRAVSYEQY
TRBJ2-7	.	TRBV4-1	TRBD2	ASSQGLAGLYEQY
TRBJ2-1	.	TRBV15	TRBD2	ATSREGGRARNEQF
TRBJ2-7	.	TRBV5-1	.	ASSLDPATYEQY
TRBJ2-1	.	TRBV9	.	ASSAPRGGGQGRYNEQF
TRBJ2-3	.	TRBV7-2	.	ASSLVGWDTQY
TRBJ1-2	many	TRBV19	TRBD1	ARGTGTNFYGYT
TRBJ2-1	.	TRBV30	TRBD2	AWSALAGGPSSYNEQF
TRBJ1-1	.	TRBV18	.	ASSPPSPMNTEAF
TRBJ1-2	.	TRBV28	.	ASSLVQGNYGYT
TRBJ2-2	.	TRBV5-6	.	ASSVSWRGTGELF
TRBJ1-5	.	TRBV5-1	.	ASSFAPDQPQH
TRBJ2-7	.	TRBV6-1	TRBD2	ASTILAGASYEQY
TRBJ1-3	.	TRBV28	TRBD1	ASRFLQGAPSGNTIY
TRBJ2-7	.	TRBV28	TRBD1	ASSSTGVAD
TRBJ1-2	.	TRBV6-1	.	ASSEWLGYT